The 21 T cell receptor beta chains below come from one sample, sequenced in a study of technical replicates of blood from a few donors. Profiling relied on immunoSEQ multiplex PCR, and the TCRdb table lists in-frame clones only, not all of them. The sample shows roughly 81,000 clones, roughly 85% of them seen only once. Sequencing was performed on PBMCs. These receptors all come from a human donor in good health. Some clones in this sample may be carry-over from other donors' samples.

CDR3 amino acids: CATSRDLVGDEQYF. The CDR3 region has the DNA TGTGCCACCAGCAGAGATCTGGTAGGGGACGAGCAGTACTTC. The chain joins TRBV15 to TRBJ2-7; D possibly corresponds to TRBD1 (5 bases). V lost 0 bases, J lost 5 bases, and 11 bases lay in between. CDR1 and CDR2 (germline): LNHNV, YYDKDF (reference sequence). This CDR3 is 14 amino acids long.

Details on this clone: Other DNA sequences in this specimen translate into the identical CDR3. This chain links TRBV9 with TRBJ1-1; D gene uncertain. Germline CDR1 and CDR2: SGDLS and YYNGEE. Trimming stripped 4 bases from V and 1 base from J, with 11 bases between. CDR3 length: 14 residues. The CDR3 sequence: CASSPPGGNTEAFF. CDR3 in DNA: TGTGCCAGCAGCCCCCCGGGAGGGAACACTGAAGCTTTCTTT.

The chain has TRBV7-2 and TRBJ1-2; 7 positions match TRBD1. In germline, CDR1 is SGHTA, CDR2 FQGNSA. CDR3 length equals 17 residues. V lost 0 bases to trimming and J lost 0 bases; unmatched junction nucleotides: 7. CDR3 nucleotides: TGTGCCAGCAGCTTAGCGGGGCAGGGGGTGACTAACTATGGCTACACCTTC. Its translation is CASSLAGQGVTNYGYTF.

The CDR3 sequence is CASSSRGGETQYF. CDR3 coding DNA: TGTGCCAGCAGCTCCCGGGGGGGAGAGACCCAGTACTTC. The rearrangement links TRBV7-3 to TRBJ2-5, with 8 bases identical to TRBD2. V gave up 4 bases and J gave up 4 bases; unmatched junction bases: 2. The CDR3 is made up of 13 amino acids. The germline V gene encodes CDR1 SGHTA and CDR2 FQGTGA.

V gene TRBV4-2 combines with J gene TRBJ2-3; TRBD2 aligns across 8 bases. Trimming took 4 bases from V and 0 from J; bases not matched to a gene: 3. CDR1 is LGHNA, CDR2 YNFKEQ, per germline. The CDR3 is 15 residues long. As DNA, the CDR3 is TGTGCCAGCAGCCGGATAGCGGGGAGCACAGATACGCAGTATTTT. Its translation: CASSRIAGSTDTQYF.

This chain joins TRBV5-8 and TRBJ1-2, with 11 bases aligning to TRBD1. V lost 3 bases and J lost 5; bases outside the gene matches: 6. The germline CDR1 and CDR2 sequences are SGHTS and YDEGEE. CDR3 length equals 15 residues. The CDR3 here is CASSSTGTGGYGYTF. The CDR3 bases are TGTGCCAGCAGCTCAACCGGGACAGGGGGTTATGGCTACACCTTC.

The chain recombines TRBV7-6 with TRBJ2-1, with 11 bases identical to TRBD1. Germline V CDR1 and CDR2: SGHVS, FNYEAQ. The CDR3 totals 15 residues. V lost 5 bases to trimming and J lost 9 bases; unmatched junction nucleotides: 9. CDR3 in DNA: TGTGCCAGCAGCCCCGGGACAGGGGGGTTGGGTGAGCAGTTCTTC. Translation: CASSPGTGGLGEQFF.

J is TRBJ1-2 and V is TRBV5-6; unclear D gene. This CDR3 spans 14 amino acids. Per germline, CDR1 SGHDT and CDR2 YYEEEE. V lost 4 bases, J lost 4 bases, and 14 bases lay in between. The CDR3 here is CASSRSRERYGYTF. In DNA, the CDR3 is TGTGCCAGCAGCCGATCCCGGGAGCGCTATGGCTACACCTTC.

This sequence joins TRBV4-2 and TRBJ2-5; TRBD1 agrees at 9 bases. This CDR3 region has 16 residues. Germline assignment: CDR1 LGHNA and CDR2 YNFKEQ. Trimming took 1 base from V and 2 from J; bases not matched to a gene: 5. In DNA form, the CDR3 reads TGTGCCAGCAGCCAAGGACCCGGGACAGGGCAAGAGACCCAGTACTTC. Its translation is CASSQGPGTGQETQYF.

This clone appeared once. J is TRBJ2-2 and V is TRBV10-3; 8 nucleotides line up with TRBD2. The germline V gene has CDR1 ENHRY and CDR2 SYGVKD. J was trimmed by 1 base and V by 8 bases; bases with no gene match: 6. The CDR3 contains 15 residues. Here the CDR3 DNA reads TGTGCCATCGCAGCGGGAGTGTGGAACACCGGGGAGCTGTTTTTT. Its translation: CAIAAGVWNTGELFF.

The chain carries TRBV7-2 and TRBJ1-2, with unresolved D. Looked up from germline, CDR1 is SGHTA and CDR2 is FQGNSA. There are 14 residues in the CDR3. Trimming took 4 bases from V and 8 from J, leaving 17 bases between them. CDR3 nucleotides: TGTGCCAGCAGCTCCGACATACTCCTTAAGGGCTACACCTTC. It codes for CASSSDILLKGYTF.

The chain employs TRBV4-3 and TRBJ2-7; D is possibly TRBD2 (5 bases). V was clipped by 0 bases and J by 0 bases, with 18 bases between them. The germline gives CDR1 LGHNA, CDR2 YSLEER. CDR3 length equals 18 residues. As DNA, the CDR3 is TGCGCCAGCAGCCAAGATACCACCGGGGTCATTTTCTCCTACGAGCAGTACTTC. Protein sequence: CASSQDTTGVIFSYEQYF.

This chain links TRBV27 with TRBJ1-4; 7 positions agree with TRBD1. From germline, CDR1 is MNHEY and CDR2 SMNVEV (reference sequence). The length of the CDR3 is 15 residues. With 6 bases clipped from V and 7 bases from J, the junction kept 11 bases outside the gene matches. The CDR3 loop is CASSKTQGFSEKLFF. CDR3 coding DNA: TGTGCCAGCAGCAAGACACAGGGGTTTAGTGAAAAACTGTTTTTT.

The rearrangement links TRBV15 to TRBJ2-7; D is perhaps TRBD2 (6 bases). V was clipped by 0 bases and J by 3 bases, with 12 bases between them. The CDR3 totals 15 residues. CDR1 is LNHNV, CDR2 YYDKDF, per germline (reference sequence). The CDR3 DNA reads as TGTGCCACCAGCAGAGATCTAGGCGGGAACTACGAGCAGTACTTC. Translation gives CATSRDLGGNYEQYF.

About this clone itself: The same CDR3 arises from other DNA sequences in this sample as well. This chain uses TRBV6-1 with TRBJ1-5; D ambiguous. Per germline, CDR1 MNHNS and CDR2 SASEGT. There are 14 residues in the CDR3. V was cut by 4 bases and J by 1 base, with 8 bases left in between. CDR3 residues: CASSVRGSNQPQHF. The DNA for the CDR3 is TGTGCCAGCAGTGTTCGGGGAAGCAATCAGCCCCAGCATTTT.

The rearrangement uses TRBV2 and TRBJ1-5; maybe TRBD1 (5 bases). The CDR3 covers 15 residues. Germline V lookup: CDR1 SNHLY, CDR2 FYNNEI. The V and J ends lost 1 base and 4 bases respectively, with 11 bases between them. The CDR3 bases are TGTGCCAGCAGTGAAGTGGGACTCACAAATCAGCCCCAGCATTTT. Translating gives CASSEVGLTNQPQHF.

V and J are TRBV6-1 and TRBJ2-2; the match to TRBD2 covers 13 bases. The length of the CDR3 is 15 residues. CDR1 MNHNS and CDR2 SASEGT come from the germline V gene. Losses at the gene ends were 3 bases for V and 10 bases for J; bases not matched to a gene: 5. DNA of the CDR3: TGTGCCAGCAGTGATGGACTAGCGGGAGTAGAGGAGCTGTTTTTT. As protein: CASSDGLAGVEELFF.

The J gene is TRBJ2-7, the V gene TRBV7-2; TRBD2 agrees at 8 bases. Germline V gene sequence: CDR1 SGHTA, CDR2 FQGNSA. V shed 5 bases and J 5 bases; nucleotides not matched to a gene: 14. The CDR3 spans 16 residues. The CDR3 nucleotides read TGTGCCAGCAGCCCCCAACCGGGACTAGTTTTCCACGAGCAGTACTTC. Its protein product is CASSPQPGLVFHEQYF.

The V call is TRBV14, the J call TRBJ1-2; D is unclear. Trimming took 4 bases from V and 4 from J, leaving 13 bases between them. This CDR3 is built from 14 residues. Per the germline V gene, CDR1 is SGHDN and CDR2 is FVKESK. The CDR3 DNA reads TGTGCCAGCAGCCCGGGAGCAGGCGGCTATGGCTACACCTTC. It codes for CASSPGAGGYGYTF.

The chain has TRBV7-8 and TRBJ2-1; 9 bases are shared with TRBD2. The CDR3 has 15 residues. With 1 base clipped from V and 7 bases from J, the junction kept 5 bases outside the gene matches. CDR1 is SGHVS, CDR2 FQNEAQ, per germline. CDR3 in DNA: TGTGCCAGCAGCTTAGTATCTAGCGGGGCGAATGAGCAGTTCTTC. Its translation is CASSLVSSGANEQFF.

This clone has just one count. This chain links TRBV7-2 with TRBJ2-3, with 8 bases aligning to TRBD2. J lost 2 bases, V lost 0 bases, and 13 bases had no gene match. The CDR3 sequence is 19 residues long. Germline V gives CDR1 SGHTA, CDR2 FQGNSA. For the CDR3, the DNA is TGTGCCAGCAGCTTAGCGATGTCTTCGCGGGGGGTTTTCACAGATACGCAGTATTTT. Translated: CASSLAMSSRGVFTDTQYF.